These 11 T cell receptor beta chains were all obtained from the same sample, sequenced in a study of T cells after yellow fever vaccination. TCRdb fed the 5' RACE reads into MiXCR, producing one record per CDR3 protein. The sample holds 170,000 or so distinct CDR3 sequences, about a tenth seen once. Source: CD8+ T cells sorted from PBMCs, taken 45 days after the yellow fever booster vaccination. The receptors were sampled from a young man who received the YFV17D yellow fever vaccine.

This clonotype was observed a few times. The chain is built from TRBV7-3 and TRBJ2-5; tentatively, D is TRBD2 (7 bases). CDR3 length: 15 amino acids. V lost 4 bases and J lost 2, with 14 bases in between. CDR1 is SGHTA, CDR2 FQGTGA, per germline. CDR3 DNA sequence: TGTGCCAGCAGCTCGACGGGGAGGGGGCAAGAGACCCAGTACTTC. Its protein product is CASSSTGRGQETQYF.

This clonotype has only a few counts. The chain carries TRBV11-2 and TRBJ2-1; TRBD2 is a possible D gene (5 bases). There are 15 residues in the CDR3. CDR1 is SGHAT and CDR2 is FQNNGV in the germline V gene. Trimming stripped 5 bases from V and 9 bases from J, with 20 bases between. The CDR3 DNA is TGTGCCAGCAGCCCGCCCCGAGTCCGGGCGGGTGAGCAGTTCTTC. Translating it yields CASSPPRVRAGEQFF.

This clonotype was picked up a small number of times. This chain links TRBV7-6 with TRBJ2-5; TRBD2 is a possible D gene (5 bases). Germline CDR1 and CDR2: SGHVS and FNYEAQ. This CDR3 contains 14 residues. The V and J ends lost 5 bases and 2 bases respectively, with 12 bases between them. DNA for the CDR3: TGTGCCAGCAGCCCCTGGAGGATGCAAGAGACCCAGTACTTC. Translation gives CASSPWRMQETQYF.

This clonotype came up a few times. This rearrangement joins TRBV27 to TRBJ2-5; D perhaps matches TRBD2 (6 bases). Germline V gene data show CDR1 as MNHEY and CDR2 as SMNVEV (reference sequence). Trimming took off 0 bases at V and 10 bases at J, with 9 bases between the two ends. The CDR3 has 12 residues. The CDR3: CASSLSGEDQYF. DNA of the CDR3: TGTGCCAGCAGTTTATCCGGGGAGGACCAGTACTTC.

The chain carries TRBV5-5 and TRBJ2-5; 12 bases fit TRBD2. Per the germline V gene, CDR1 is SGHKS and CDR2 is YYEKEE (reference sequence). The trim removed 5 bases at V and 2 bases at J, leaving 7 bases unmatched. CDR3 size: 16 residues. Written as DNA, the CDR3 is TGTGCCAGCAGTCATAGACTAGCGGGAGAGCAAGAGACCCAGTACTTC. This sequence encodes CASSHRLAGEQETQYF.

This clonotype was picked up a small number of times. CDR3 coding DNA: TGTGCCTGGAGTGTGGCAGGGACCACTGAAGCTTTCTTT. Its protein product is CAWSVAGTTEAFF. This chain joins TRBV30 and TRBJ1-1; D might be TRBD1 (5 bases). The CDR3 consists of 13 residues. Trimming shortened V by 0 bases and J by 4 bases, and 9 bases separated the two germline ends. Germline V gives CDR1 GTSNPN, CDR2 SVGIG (reference sequence).

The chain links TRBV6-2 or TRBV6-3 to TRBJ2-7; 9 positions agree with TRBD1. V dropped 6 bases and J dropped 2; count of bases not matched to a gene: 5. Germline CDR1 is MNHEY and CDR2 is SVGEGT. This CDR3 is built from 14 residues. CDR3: CASSIQGAAYEQYV. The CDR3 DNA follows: TGTGCCAGCAGCATACAGGGGGCAGCCTACGAGCAGTACGTC.

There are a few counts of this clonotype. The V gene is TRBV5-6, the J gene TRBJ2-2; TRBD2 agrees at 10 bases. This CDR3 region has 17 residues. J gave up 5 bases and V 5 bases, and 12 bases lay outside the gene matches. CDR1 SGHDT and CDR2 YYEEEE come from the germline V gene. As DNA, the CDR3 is TGTGCCAGCAGACAAGCGGGGGGGGCTGTCTGGACCGGGGAGCTGTTTTTT. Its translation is CASRQAGGAVWTGELFF. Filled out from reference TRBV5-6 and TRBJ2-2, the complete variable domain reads DAGVTQSPTHLIKTRGQQVTLRCSPKSGHDTVSWYQQALGQGPQFIFQYYEEEERQRGNFPDRFSGHQFPNYSSELNVNALLLGDSALYLCASRQAGGAVWTGELFFGEGSRLTVL.

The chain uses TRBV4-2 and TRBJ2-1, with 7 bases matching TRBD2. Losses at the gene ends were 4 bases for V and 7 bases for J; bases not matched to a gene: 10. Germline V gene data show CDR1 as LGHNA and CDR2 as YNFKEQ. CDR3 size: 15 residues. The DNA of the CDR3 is TGTGCCAGCAGCCTTCCTTCCGGGGGAGGGAATGAGCAGTTCTTC. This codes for CASSLPSGGGNEQFF.

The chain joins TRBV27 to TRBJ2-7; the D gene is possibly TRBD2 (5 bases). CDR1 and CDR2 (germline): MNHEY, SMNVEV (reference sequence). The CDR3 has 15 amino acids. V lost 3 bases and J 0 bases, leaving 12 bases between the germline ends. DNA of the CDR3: TGTGCCAGCAGTTTTGGAGGATTTGGCTCCTACGAGCAGTACTTC. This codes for CASSFGGFGSYEQYF.

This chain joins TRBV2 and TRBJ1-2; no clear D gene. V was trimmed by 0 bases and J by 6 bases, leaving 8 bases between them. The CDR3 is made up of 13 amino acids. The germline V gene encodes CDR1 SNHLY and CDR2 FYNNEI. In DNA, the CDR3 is TGTGCCAGCAGTGAAGCTCGCCTCGATGGCTACACCTTC. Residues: CASSEARLDGYTF.